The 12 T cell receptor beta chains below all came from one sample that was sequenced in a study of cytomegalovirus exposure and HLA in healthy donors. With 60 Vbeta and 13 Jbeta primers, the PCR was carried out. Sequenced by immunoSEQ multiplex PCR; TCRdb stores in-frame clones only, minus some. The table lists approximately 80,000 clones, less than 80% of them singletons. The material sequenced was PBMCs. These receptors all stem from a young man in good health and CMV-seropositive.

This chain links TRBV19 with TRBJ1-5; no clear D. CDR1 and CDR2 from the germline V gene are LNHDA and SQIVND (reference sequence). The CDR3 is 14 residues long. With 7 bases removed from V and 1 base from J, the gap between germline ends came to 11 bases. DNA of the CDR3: TGTGCCAGTACCCTTGGCCGAAGCAATCAGCCCCAGCATTTT. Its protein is CASTLGRSNQPQHF.

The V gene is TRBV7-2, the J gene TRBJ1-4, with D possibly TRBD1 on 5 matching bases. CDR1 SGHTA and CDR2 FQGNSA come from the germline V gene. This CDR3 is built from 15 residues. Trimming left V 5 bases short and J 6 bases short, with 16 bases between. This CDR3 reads CASSVRTGGDEKLFF. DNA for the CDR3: TGTGCCAGCAGCGTAAGGACGGGGGGAGATGAAAAACTGTTTTTT.

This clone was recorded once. The CDR3 spells CASGPEREFLEQYF. In DNA form, the CDR3 reads TGTGCCAGCGGACCGGAGCGGGAGTTTCTCGAGCAGTACTTC. The V call is TRBV27, the J call TRBJ2-7, with TRBD2 matching over 8 bases. Germline V gene sequence: CDR1 MNHEY, CDR2 SMNVEV (reference sequence). J lost 6 bases, V lost 8 bases, and 12 bases had no gene match. The CDR3 length is 14 residues.

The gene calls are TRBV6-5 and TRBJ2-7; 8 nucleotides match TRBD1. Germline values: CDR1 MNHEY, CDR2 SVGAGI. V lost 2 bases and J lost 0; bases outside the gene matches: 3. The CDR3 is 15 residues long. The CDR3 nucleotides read TGTGCCAGCAGTTACGGGGACAGGCCCTCCTACGAGCAGTACTTC. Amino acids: CASSYGDRPSYEQYF.

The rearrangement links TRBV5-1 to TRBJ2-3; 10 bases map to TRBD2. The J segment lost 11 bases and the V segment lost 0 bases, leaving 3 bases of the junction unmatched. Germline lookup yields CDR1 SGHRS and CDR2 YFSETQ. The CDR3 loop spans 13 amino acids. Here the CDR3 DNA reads TGCGCCAGCAGCTTGGCTAGCGGGAGCGGGCAGTATTTT. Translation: CASSLASGSGQYF. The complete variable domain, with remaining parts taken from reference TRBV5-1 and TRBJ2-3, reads KAGVTQTPRYLIKTRGQQVTLSCSPISGHRSVSWYQQTPGQGLQFLFEYFSETQRNKGNFPGRFSGRQFSNSRSEMNVSTLELGDSALYLCASSLASGSGQYFGPGTRLTVL.

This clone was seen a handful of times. In DNA, the CDR3 is TGTGCCAGCAGCTTTGGGGCTTCGAGGAGCAATGAGCAGTTCTTC. As protein: CASSFGASRSNEQFF. This chain links TRBV5-6 with TRBJ2-1, with D perhaps matching TRBD1 (5 bases). CDR1 is SGHDT, CDR2 YYEEEE, per germline. V dropped 2 bases and J dropped 6 bases, with 15 bases sitting between them. The CDR3 length is 15 residues.

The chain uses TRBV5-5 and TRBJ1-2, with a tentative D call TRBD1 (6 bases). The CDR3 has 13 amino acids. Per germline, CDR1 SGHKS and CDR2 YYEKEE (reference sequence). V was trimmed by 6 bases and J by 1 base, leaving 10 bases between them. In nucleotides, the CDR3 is TGTGCCAGCACCCTAGGGGGTAACTATGGCTACACCTTC. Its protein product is CASTLGGNYGYTF.

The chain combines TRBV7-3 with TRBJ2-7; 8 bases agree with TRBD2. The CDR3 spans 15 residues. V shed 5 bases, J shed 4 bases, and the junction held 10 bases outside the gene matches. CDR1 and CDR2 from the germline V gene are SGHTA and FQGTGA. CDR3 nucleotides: TGTGCCAGCAGCATAGCCGGGACTAGAGATTACGAGCAGTACTTC. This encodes CASSIAGTRDYEQYF.

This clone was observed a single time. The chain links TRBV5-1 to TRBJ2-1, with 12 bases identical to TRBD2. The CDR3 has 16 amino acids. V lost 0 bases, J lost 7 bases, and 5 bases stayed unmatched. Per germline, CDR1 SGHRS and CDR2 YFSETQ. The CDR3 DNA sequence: TGCGCCAGCAGCTTGGAAGGACTAGCGGGGCGGAATGAGCAGTTCTTC. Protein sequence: CASSLEGLAGRNEQFF.

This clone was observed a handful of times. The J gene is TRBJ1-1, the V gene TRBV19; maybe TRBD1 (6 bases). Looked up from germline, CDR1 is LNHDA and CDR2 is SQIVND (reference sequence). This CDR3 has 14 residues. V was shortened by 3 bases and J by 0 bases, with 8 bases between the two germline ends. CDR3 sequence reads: CASSIDRMNTEAFF. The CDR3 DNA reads TGTGCCAGTAGTATCGACAGGATGAACACTGAAGCTTTCTTT.

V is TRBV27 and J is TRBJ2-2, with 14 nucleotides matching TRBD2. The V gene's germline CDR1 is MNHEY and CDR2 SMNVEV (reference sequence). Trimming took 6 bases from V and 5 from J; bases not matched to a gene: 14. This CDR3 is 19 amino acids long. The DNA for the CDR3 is TGTGCCAGCAGGACTGCCGGGACTAGCGGGAGTTATGGAACCGGGGAGCTGTTTTTT. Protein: CASRTAGTSGSYGTGELFF.

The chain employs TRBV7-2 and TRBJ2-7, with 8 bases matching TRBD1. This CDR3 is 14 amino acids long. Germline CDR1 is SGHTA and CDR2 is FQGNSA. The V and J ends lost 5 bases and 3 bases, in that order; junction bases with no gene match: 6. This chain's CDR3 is CASSLPGQVYEQYF. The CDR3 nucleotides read TGTGCCAGCAGCCTACCGGGACAGGTCTACGAGCAGTACTTC.